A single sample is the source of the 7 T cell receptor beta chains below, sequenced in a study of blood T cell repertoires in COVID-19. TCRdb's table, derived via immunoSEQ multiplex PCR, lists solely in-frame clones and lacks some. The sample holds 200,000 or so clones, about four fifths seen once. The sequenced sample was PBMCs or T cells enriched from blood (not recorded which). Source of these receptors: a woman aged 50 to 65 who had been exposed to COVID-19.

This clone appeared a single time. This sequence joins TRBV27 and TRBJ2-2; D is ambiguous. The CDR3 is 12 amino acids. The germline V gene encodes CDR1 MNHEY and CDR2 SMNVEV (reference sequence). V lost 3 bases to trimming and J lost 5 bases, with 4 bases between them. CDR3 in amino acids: CASSFRTGELFF. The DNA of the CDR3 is TGTGCCAGCAGTTTCAGAACCGGGGAGCTGTTTTTT.

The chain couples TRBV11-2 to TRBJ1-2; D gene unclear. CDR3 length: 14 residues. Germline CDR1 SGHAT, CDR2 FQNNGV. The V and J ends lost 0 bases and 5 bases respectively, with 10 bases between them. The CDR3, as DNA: TGTGCCAGCAGCTTAGATCCGGCGGTGTATGGCTACACCTTC. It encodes CASSLDPAVYGYTF. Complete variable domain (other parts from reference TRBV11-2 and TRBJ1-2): EAGVAQSPRYKIIEKRQSVAFWCNPISGHATLYWYQQILGQGPKLLIQFQNNGVVDDSQLPKDRFSAERLKGVDSTLKIQPAKLEDSAVYLCASSLDPAVYGYTFGSGTRLTVV.

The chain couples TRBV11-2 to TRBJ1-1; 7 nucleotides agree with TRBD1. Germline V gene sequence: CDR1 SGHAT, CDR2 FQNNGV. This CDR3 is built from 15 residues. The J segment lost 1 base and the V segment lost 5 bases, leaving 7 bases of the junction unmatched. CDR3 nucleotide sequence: TGTGCCAGCAGCCCCGGACCAGGGGGGAACACTGAAGCTTTCTTT. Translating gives CASSPGPGGNTEAFF.

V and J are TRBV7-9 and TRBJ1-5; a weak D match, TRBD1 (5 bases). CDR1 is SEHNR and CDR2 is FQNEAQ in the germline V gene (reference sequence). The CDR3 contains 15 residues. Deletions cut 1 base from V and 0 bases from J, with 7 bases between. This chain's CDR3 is CASSLGRGSNQPQHF. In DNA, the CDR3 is TGTGCCAGCAGCTTAGGGAGGGGTAGCAATCAGCCCCAGCATTTT.

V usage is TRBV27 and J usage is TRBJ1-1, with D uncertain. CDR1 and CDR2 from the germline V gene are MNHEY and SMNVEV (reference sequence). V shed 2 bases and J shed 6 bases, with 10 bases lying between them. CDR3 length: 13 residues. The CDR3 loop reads CASSLGSEAEAFF. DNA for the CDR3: TGTGCCAGCAGTTTAGGTTCTGAGGCTGAAGCTTTCTTT.

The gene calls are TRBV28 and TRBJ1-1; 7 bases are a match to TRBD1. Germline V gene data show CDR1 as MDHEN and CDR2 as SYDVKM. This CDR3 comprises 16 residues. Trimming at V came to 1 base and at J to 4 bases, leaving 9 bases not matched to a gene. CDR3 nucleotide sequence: TGTGCCAGCAGTTTATCCCCAGGGGGTCAAAGCACTGAAGCTTTCTTT. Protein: CASSLSPGGQSTEAFF.

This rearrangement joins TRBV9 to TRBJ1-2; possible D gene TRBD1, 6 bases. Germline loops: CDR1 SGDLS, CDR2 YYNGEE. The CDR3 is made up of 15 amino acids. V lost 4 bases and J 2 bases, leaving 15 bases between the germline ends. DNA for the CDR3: TGTGCCAGCAGCCCTTACGACAGGCAGAACTATGGCTACACCTTC. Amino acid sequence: CASSPYDRQNYGYTF.